This T cell receptor beta chain was identified in a study of blood T cell repertoires in COVID-19. Across the study: Some COVID-19 samples were acute and others convalescent; all came from the United States, Italy and Spain. T cells, B-cell-depleted T cells, or PBMCs supplied cDNA or gDNA.

The data were produced by immunoSEQ multiplex PCR, yet TCRdb's version contains in-frame clones alone and is incomplete. The table shows around 210,000 clones, with 88% occurring only once. Trimming stripped 5 bases from V and 7 bases from J, with 30 bases between. The CDR3 runs 19 residues. Germline V gene sequence: CDR1 MNHEY, CDR2 SMNVEV (reference sequence). The sequencing input was peripheral blood. The clonotype originates from a man aged 18 to 35 with active or convalescent COVID-19. V usage is TRBV27 and J usage is TRBJ1-5, with a tentative D call TRBD1 (6 bases). CDR3: CASSPSPDRFRANRQPQHF. The CDR3 DNA reads as TGTGCCAGCAGTCCCTCCCCTGACAGGTTTCGGGCCAACCGGCAGCCCCAGCATTTT.